The entry below describes one T cell receptor (beta chain). The antigen remains undetermined. The data belong to a study of cytomegalovirus exposure and HLA in healthy donors. Across the whole study: A subsequent analysis stated that the 120 or so validation repertoires were run on the same platform as the 600 to 750 first-cohort repertoires. Regarding the study as a whole: In the 130 or so validation repertoires, a later analysis found that first-cohort TCR clusters tended to co-occur. Most TCR sequences were rare, but some public TCRs occurred in many donors.

Generated by immunoSEQ multiplex PCR, the TCRdb table keeps only in-frame clones and is missing some. The sample contains 250,000 or so clones, around 90% of which appear only once. Sequencing was done on a sample of PBMCs. This sequence was found in a woman aged 18-30 years in good health and CMV-seronegative.

The CDR3 here is CASSPYEEGFNYGYTF. CDR3 coding DNA: TGTGCCAGCTCACCATATGAGGAGGGGTTTAACTATGGCTACACCTTC. The V and J genes are TRBV18 and TRBJ1-2, with D possibly TRBD1 on 5 matching bases. CDR1 is KGHSH and CDR2 is LQKENI in the germline V gene. This CDR3 is built from 16 residues. Trimming took 2 bases from V and 1 from J, leaving 14 bases between them.